The clone carrying this T cell receptor beta chain appeared a few times. The sample belongs to a study of T cell responses to AZD1222 COVID-19 vaccine. The protocol was immunoSEQ multiplex PCR, while the TCRdb copy is restricted to in-frame clones and leaves out a portion. The repertoire consists of 150,000 or so clones, with 75% to 95% occurring once and the leading ten covering about 3%. Germline V gene sequence: CDR1 SGHTA, CDR2 FQGNSA. Trimming at V came to 4 bases and at J to 8 bases, leaving 6 bases not matched to a gene. The CDR3 is 14 residues long. V and J are TRBV7-2 and TRBJ1-4; 8 bases fit TRBD1. This receptor was identified in an adult in good health. Material: peripheral blood, obtained on day 0 of MenACWY control vaccination. The CDR3 DNA sequence: TGTGCCAGCAGCTCACAGGGGGGTCGGGAAAAACTGTTTTTT. It yields the protein CASSSQGGREKLFF. The full variable domain, rest sourced from reference TRBV7-2 and TRBJ1-4, is GAGVSQSPSNKVTEKGKDVELRCDPISGHTALYWYRQSLGQGLEFLIYFQGNSAPDKSGLPSDRFSAERTGGSVSTLTIQRTQQEDSAVYLCASSSQGGREKLFFGSGTQLSVL.